A selection of T cell receptor beta chains follows, all from one sample in a study of blood T cell repertoires in COVID-19. TCRdb's copy holds only in-frame clones and misses some; the assay was immunoSEQ multiplex PCR. The repertoire consists of about 60,000 clones, with about 87% occurring once and the leading ten covering around 8%. Sequencing was carried out using peripheral blood. The receptors stem from a human donor with active COVID-19. The donor label of this sample is uncertain. Each CDR3 is given with its conserved first and last residue. The D gene is left open where the match is weak. Rows give clone size only sometimes, using once, few, many, or a class for an expanded clone.

>.|TRBV29-1|.|TRBJ1-2
TGCAGCGTTGGGGACATTGGCTACACCTTC
CSVGDIGYTF
>.|TRBV9|.|TRBJ2-5
TGTGCCAGCAGCTTAGCAGGGGTCGGCGAGACCCAGTACTTC
CASSLAGVGETQYF
>once|TRBV7-9|.|TRBJ1-2
TGTGCCAGCAGCTTAGCCGACAGCTATGGCTACACCTTC
CASSLADSYGYTF
>.|TRBV11-3|.|TRBJ2-2
TGTGCCAGCAGCTCGGAGGAAGGCACCGGGGAGCTGTTTTTT
CASSSEEGTGELFF
>.|TRBV6-1|TRBD1|TRBJ2-7
TGTGCCAGCAGTGAAAAATGGACAGGCCAACTCGCGCAGTACTTC
CASSEKWTGQLAQYF
>.|TRBV27|TRBD2|TRBJ2-5
TGTGCCAGCAGTTCCCGGGGTAGCGGGAGGGCCGGCGAGACCCAGTACTTC
CASSSRGSGRAGETQYF
>.|TRBV11-2|TRBD2|TRBJ2-7
TGTGCCAGCAGCTTAGCGCGGGGGGCCCACGAGCAGTACTTC
CASSLARGAHEQYF
>.|TRBV5-1|TRBD1|TRBJ2-3
TGCGCCAGTCGTCCCGGGACAGGGTCGGCAGATACGCAGTATTTT
CASRPGTGSADTQYF
>once|TRBV10-1|TRBD1|TRBJ1-3
TGCGCCAGCAGTGAACCCTCCGGGACAGGGGGAAACACCATATATTTT
CASSEPSGTGGNTIYF
>.|TRBV7-2|TRBD2|TRBJ2-3
TGTGCCAGCAGCTTTCAAAGCGGGACCACAGATACGCAGTATTTT
CASSFQSGTTDTQYF
>.|TRBV7-9|.|TRBJ2-1
TGTGCCAGCAGCTCATTTAGCGGTGGCTCCTACAATGAGCAGTTCTTC
CASSSFSGGSYNEQFF
>.|TRBV2|TRBD1|TRBJ2-3
TGTGCCAGCAGGTGGACAGGGGTGGGGGCCTCGTCTAGCACAGATACGCAGTATTTT
CASRWTGVGASSSTDTQYF
>.|TRBV19|TRBD1|TRBJ1-5
TGTGCCAGTAGGGACAGGGATTTCGGAAATCAGCCCCAGCATTTT
CASRDRDFGNQPQHF
>.|TRBV10-3|.|TRBJ2-7
TGTGCCATCAGTGAGTCCCGGGGCGAGCAGTACTTC
CAISESRGEQYF
>.|TRBV7-6|TRBD2|TRBJ2-3
TGTGCCAGCAGCCGGAGAAGTTCCGCGGGGGTAGATACGCAGTATTTT
CASSRRSSAGVDTQYF
>.|TRBV9|TRBD1|TRBJ1-2
TGTGCCAGCCAGCGAAGGACAGGGAGTAACTATGGCTACACCTTC
CASQRRTGSNYGYTF
>.|TRBV6-4|.|TRBJ1-1
TGTGCCAGCAGTGACCGGCAGGACACTGAAGCTTTCTTT
CASSDRQDTEAFF
>.|TRBV6-5|TRBD2|TRBJ2-1
TGTGCCAGCAGTCCCCGGGGGGGCCCCTACAATGAGCAGTTCTTC
CASSPRGGPYNEQFF
>.|TRBV5-1|TRBD1|TRBJ2-3
TGCGCCAGCAGCACCAGGACAGGGGGCGCGCCAGATACGCAGTATTTT
CASSTRTGGAPDTQYF
>.|TRBV5-6|.|TRBJ2-5
TGTGCCAGCAGCTTGAGAGGTCCCGAGACCCAGTACTTC
CASSLRGPETQYF
>.|TRBV21-1|.|TRBJ2-4
TGTGCCAGCACCAGACGGGTAGCCAAAAACATTCAGTACTTC
CASTRRVAKNIQYF
>.|TRBV19|.|TRBJ1-1
TGTGCCAGTAGTACTCCGACAGTTAACACTGAAGCTTTCTTT
CASSTPTVNTEAFF
>.|TRBV19|TRBD1|TRBJ1-5
TGTGCCAGTAGTATCTCACAGGGGGAGGATCAGCCCCAGCATTTT
CASSISQGEDQPQHF
>.|TRBV6-1|.|TRBJ2-3
TGTGCCAGCAGTGACCGGGGGGCCGACACAGATACGCAGTATTTT
CASSDRGADTDTQYF
>.|TRBV27|TRBD1|TRBJ2-7
TGTGCCAGCAGTTTATCCCTCGCAGGGGGCATCTACGAGCAGTACTTC
CASSLSLAGGIYEQYF
>once|TRBV19|TRBD1|TRBJ1-5
TGTGCCAGTATGGAGACAGGGAGCAATCAGCCCCAGCATTTT
CASMETGSNQPQHF
>.|TRBV5-1|TRBD2|TRBJ2-1
TGCGCCAGCAGCTTTTTCGGGACTAGCGGGATTCAGAGCAATGAGCAGTTCTTC
CASSFFGTSGIQSNEQFF
>.|TRBV18|.|TRBJ1-4
TGTGCCAGCTCACCCCCGGGGTATGAAAAACTGTTTTTT
CASSPPGYEKLFF
>few|TRBV10-3|TRBD1|TRBJ2-1
TGTGCCATTCGTACAGGGGCGGACAATGAGCAGTTCTTC
CAIRTGADNEQFF
>few|TRBV20-1|.|TRBJ2-7
TGCAGTGCTAGGGACACCTACGAGCAGTACTTC
CSARDTYEQYF
>.|TRBV11-1|TRBD1|TRBJ2-5
TGTGCCAGCAGCTTACAGGGGGTAGAGACCCAGTACTTC
CASSLQGVETQYF
>.|TRBV9|.|TRBJ2-3
TGTGCCAGCAGCGTAGCTGGGGGGGGCGTAGATACGCAGTATTTT
CASSVAGGGVDTQYF
>.|TRBV7-2|TRBD1|TRBJ1-2
TGTGCCAGCAGTTCGGGACAGGCCTTAGGCTACACCTTC
CASSSGQALGYTF
>.|TRBV9|.|TRBJ1-1
TGTGTCAGCAGCGTAGTAGGGGACTCCCAAGCTTTCTTT
CVSSVVGDSQAFF
>.|TRBV6-6|TRBD1|TRBJ1-1
TGTGCCAGCAGTTACCGGACAGGGCCGAACACTGAAGCTTTCTTT
CASSYRTGPNTEAFF
>.|TRBV3-1/TRBV3-2|TRBD1|TRBJ1-1
TGTGCCAGCAGCCAGACAGGGCGCGAAGCTTTCTTT
CASSQTGREAFF
>.|TRBV18|TRBD2|TRBJ2-7
TGTGCCAGCTCACCACAGCGGGGGTTCGCCGAGCAGTACTTC
CASSPQRGFAEQYF
>.|TRBV7-6|.|TRBJ2-7
TGTGCCAGCAGCTTTGCGGGGCGGGGCTCCTACGAGCAGTACTTC
CASSFAGRGSYEQYF
>.|TRBV2|TRBD1|TRBJ1-2
TGTGCCAGCAGTGAATTACAGGGGGCAGGGGGCTACACCTTC
CASSELQGAGGYTF
>.|TRBV13|.|TRBJ2-7
TGTGCCAGCAGCTATAGGGGTTACGAGCAGTACTTC
CASSYRGYEQYF
>.|TRBV19|TRBD1|TRBJ2-7
TGTGCCAGTAGTATGACAGGGCACGAGCAGTACTTC
CASSMTGHEQYF
>.|TRBV2|.|TRBJ2-7
TGTGCCAGCAAGTTGCGGGGTAGCTCCTACGAGCAGTACTTC
CASKLRGSSYEQYF
>once|TRBV5-5|.|TRBJ2-5
TGTGCCAGCAGCTCGGGGGGCGAGACCCAGTACTTC
CASSSGGETQYF
>once|TRBV11-1|TRBD1|TRBJ1-1
TGTGCCAGCAGCATTACAGGGGCGAACACTGAAGCTTTCTTT
CASSITGANTEAFF
>.|TRBV28|.|TRBJ2-1
TGTGCCAGCAGCCCCTCTGGCTCCAATGAGCAGTTCTTC
CASSPSGSNEQFF
>.|TRBV10-3|TRBD2|TRBJ2-7
TGTGCCATCACCCCCCGGAGCGGGGAAACCTACGAGCAGTACTTC
CAITPRSGETYEQYF
>.|TRBV7-2|TRBD1|TRBJ1-4
TGTGCCAGCAGCTTAGGCAGGGGGCAGGCGACTAATGAAAAACTGTTTTTT
CASSLGRGQATNEKLFF
>.|TRBV29-1|.|TRBJ1-1
TGCAGCGGGAAACAGGGAGACACTGAAGCTTTCTTT
CSGKQGDTEAFF
>.|TRBV5-5|.|TRBJ2-7
TGTGCCAGCAGCTTGACCTCCGGGAGCTTCTACGAGCAGTACTTC
CASSLTSGSFYEQYF
>.|TRBV2|TRBD2|TRBJ2-1
TGTGCCAGCAGTGGGGGACTAGCGGGGGACAATGAGCAGTTCTTC
CASSGGLAGDNEQFF
>.|TRBV4-2|.|TRBJ2-7
TGTGCCAGCAGCCAGCAACAGGGCTACGAGCAGTACTTC
CASSQQQGYEQYF
>.|TRBV3-1/TRBV3-2|TRBD1|TRBJ2-3
TGTGCCAGCAGCTTTTCCGGGACAGGGGACACAGATACGCAGTATTTT
CASSFSGTGDTDTQYF
>.|TRBV27|.|TRBJ1-5
TGTGCCAGCAGTTTACGGCCCCCGAGCGGTTATAGCAATCAGCCCCAGCATTTT
CASSLRPPSGYSNQPQHF
>.|TRBV7-3|.|TRBJ2-3
TGTGCCAGCAGCCCTGGACAGGGAGGGGCCGATACGCAGTATTTT
CASSPGQGGADTQYF